These T cell receptor beta chains were read from a single sample in a study of identical twins. TCRdb independently ran MiXCR on the 5' RACE reads; one entry per CDR3 protein. Here the sample spans hundreds of thousands of distinct CDR3 sequences, approximately 13% being singletons. This same sample was also taken into another study, of yellow fever vaccine responses in identical twins.

The specimen was CD8+ T cells sorted from blood. All receptors come from a young woman in good health. The CDR3 runs from the conserved cysteine through the conserved F or W. The D gene is left open where the match is weak. The size field is filled for only some rows; it gives once, few, many or a size class.

v_call	d_call	cdr3_length	j_call	clone_size	cdr3_aa	cdr3_nt
TRBV5-6	TRBD2	15	TRBJ2-3	few	CASSLVAGDVDTQYF	TGTGCCAGCAGCTTGGTAGCGGGAGATGTCGATACGCAGTATTTT
TRBV19	NA	14	TRBJ2-3	NA	CASSIGQGADTQYF	TGTGCCAGTAGTATTGGGCAAGGGGCAGATACGCAGTATTTT
TRBV11-2	NA	13	TRBJ1-5	many	CASSLGGYQPQHF	TGTGCCAGCAGCCTTGGAGGTTATCAGCCCCAGCATTTT
TRBV20-1	NA	12	TRBJ2-7	NA	CSAREEGYEQYF	TGCAGTGCTAGGGAGGAGGGCTACGAGCAGTACTTC
TRBV12-3/TRBV12-4	NA	14	TRBJ2-1	few	CASSFRTNYNEQFF	TGTGCCAGCAGTTTCAGGACCAACTACAATGAGCAGTTCTTC
TRBV10-1	TRBD2	14	TRBJ2-1	NA	CASEASGGRNEQFF	TGCGCCAGCGAAGCTAGCGGGGGTAGGAATGAGCAGTTCTTC
TRBV7-8	TRBD1	16	TRBJ2-5	NA	CASSPYQGANQETQYF	TGTGCCAGCAGCCCATACCAGGGGGCGAACCAAGAGACCCAGTACTTC
TRBV6-1	NA	15	TRBJ1-5	many	CASSEGRVNNQPQHF	TGTGCCAGCAGTGAAGGCAGGGTAAACAATCAGCCCCAGCATTTT
TRBV20-1	NA	14	TRBJ2-1	NA	CSARVPSSYNEQFF	TGCAGTGCTAGAGTACCCAGTTCCTACAATGAGCAGTTCTTC
TRBV12-3/TRBV12-4	TRBD2	12	TRBJ2-1	few	CASSSGLLEQFF	TGTGCCAGCAGTTCGGGACTACTTGAGCAGTTCTTC
TRBV2	TRBD2	16	TRBJ2-2	NA	CASSEEGLAATGELFF	TGTGCCAGCAGTGAAGAGGGACTAGCAGCGACCGGGGAGCTGTTTTTT
TRBV5-1	TRBD1	16	TRBJ2-3	many	CASSLGTGVATDTQYF	TGCGCCAGCAGCTTGGGAACAGGGGTAGCCACAGATACGCAGTATTTT
TRBV9	NA	15	TRBJ2-1	few	CASSSSGVLYNEQFF	TGTGCCAGCAGCTCATCTGGGGTACTATACAATGAGCAGTTCTTC
TRBV7-2	TRBD2	15	TRBJ2-7	few	CASSSTSGSGYEQYF	TGTGCCAGCAGCTCAACTAGCGGGAGCGGATACGAGCAGTACTTC
TRBV6-1	NA	15	TRBJ2-1	NA	CASSRDRGRYNEQFF	TGTGCCAGCAGTCGGGACAGAGGGAGGTACAATGAGCAGTTCTTC
TRBV6-1	TRBD2	15	TRBJ2-7	few	CASSLTSAASYEQYF	TGTGCCAGCAGTCTGACTAGCGCGGCCTCCTACGAGCAGTACTTC
TRBV29-1	TRBD1	14	TRBJ1-1	NA	CSVEDGQGRFEAFF	TGCAGCGTTGAAGACGGACAGGGAAGGTTTGAAGCTTTCTTT
TRBV7-9	NA	15	TRBJ2-7	NA	CASSHPAGFQGEQYF	TGTGCCAGCAGCCATCCAGCGGGATTCCAGGGGGAGCAGTACTTC
TRBV12-3/TRBV12-4	NA	12	TRBJ2-2	few	CASTVGSGELFF	TGTGCCAGCACGGTAGGGTCCGGGGAGCTGTTTTTT
TRBV9	NA	14	TRBJ2-5	NA	CASSVSDDQETQYF	TGTGCCAGCAGCGTCAGTGATGACCAAGAGACCCAGTACTTC
TRBV2	TRBD1	15	TRBJ2-7	once	CASSEPDRGVDEQYF	TGTGCCAGCAGTGAACCCGACAGGGGGGTAGACGAGCAGTACTTC
TRBV4-1	TRBD1	15	TRBJ2-1	NA	CASSPGTGAIYEQFF	TGCGCCAGCAGCCCGGGGACAGGGGCGATCTATGAGCAGTTCTTC
TRBV7-6	NA	16	TRBJ1-1	many	CASSQPRGAMETEAFF	TGTGCCAGCAGCCAACCTCGGGGGGCGATGGAAACTGAAGCTTTCTTT
TRBV3-1	NA	13	TRBJ2-7	NA	CASSPGHRYEQYF	TGTGCCAGCAGCCCGGGACATAGGTACGAGCAGTACTTC
TRBV3-1	TRBD2	12	TRBJ2-1	NA	CATPTSGLGQFF	TGTGCCACCCCGACTAGCGGGCTTGGGCAGTTCTTC
TRBV20-1	NA	14	TRBJ2-3	many	CSVLVMRDSDTQYF	TGCAGTGTTCTCGTAATGCGGGATTCAGATACGCAGTATTTT
TRBV27	NA	13	TRBJ1-1	NA	CASSLGYHTEAFF	TGTGCCAGCAGTTTAGGGTATCACACTGAAGCTTTCTTT
TRBV27	NA	15	TRBJ2-2	NA	CASSTGPEATWELFF	TGTGCCAGCAGCACCGGACCGGAAGCCACCTGGGAGCTGTTTTTT
TRBV4-2	TRBD2	14	TRBJ2-7	NA	CASSTSGSGYEQYF	TGTGCCAGCAGCACTAGCGGGAGTGGGTACGAGCAGTACTTC
TRBV10-2	TRBD1	13	TRBJ2-7	few	CASSEDRDYEQYF	TGCGCCAGCAGTGAGGACAGGGACTACGAGCAGTACTTC
TRBV4-2	TRBD2	16	TRBJ2-1	NA	CASSQDPAGDPPGWIF	TGTGCCAGCAGCCAAGATCCAGCGGGGGACCCCCCTGGATGGATCTTC
TRBV12-3/TRBV12-4	NA	12	TRBJ2-1	many	CASSDRRVWQFF	TGTGCCAGCAGTGACAGAAGGGTGTGGCAGTTCTTC
TRBV11-2	NA	15	TRBJ2-5	few	CASSLIGGSAETQYF	TGTGCCAGCAGCTTAATCGGTGGCAGCGCCGAGACCCAGTACTTC
TRBV9	NA	9	TRBJ2-3	NA	CASGIPQYF	TGTGCCAGCGGAATTCCGCAGTATTTT
TRBV20-1	TRBD1	17	TRBJ2-1	NA	CSARDGATGVRGNEQFF	TGCAGTGCTAGAGATGGGGCTACAGGGGTCAGAGGGAATGAGCAGTTCTTC
TRBV7-9	NA	12	TRBJ2-7	NA	CASSFTRDEQYF	TGTGCCAGCAGCTTCACTAGGGACGAGCAGTACTTC
TRBV28	NA	13	TRBJ1-1	NA	CASSLSRGSSAFF	TGTGCCAGCAGTTTATCTCGGGGCAGTTCGGCTTTCTTT
TRBV12-3/TRBV12-4	TRBD2	15	TRBJ2-1	many	CASRGAGDGYNEQFF	TGTGCCAGCAGGGGAGCGGGAGATGGATACAATGAGCAGTTCTTC
TRBV29-1	NA	14	TRBJ2-5	many	CSVQLYREQETQYF	TGCAGCGTGCAACTCTACAGGGAACAAGAGACCCAGTACTTC
TRBV20-1	NA	15	TRBJ1-6	NA	CSARTSGLEGSPLHF	TGCAGTGCTAGGACGTCCGGGTTGGAGGGGTCACCCCTCCACTTT
TRBV28	NA	14	TRBJ2-2	once	CASSFPDMNGELFF	TGTGCCAGCAGTTTCCCGGACATGAACGGGGAGCTGTTTTTT
TRBV28	TRBD2	17	TRBJ2-5	NA	CASSDPGSGRIGETQYF	TGTGCCAGCAGTGACCCGGGTAGCGGGAGAATTGGAGAGACCCAGTACTTC
TRBV29-1	TRBD1	13	TRBJ2-1	many	CSVVGQGKNEQFF	TGCAGCGTTGTAGGACAGGGTAAGAATGAGCAGTTCTTC
TRBV28	NA	14	TRBJ1-5	medium-sized	CAGGADYSNQPQHF	TGTGCCGGCGGGGCAGATTATAGCAATCAGCCCCAGCATTTT
TRBV2	NA	18	TRBJ2-1	NA	CASTAGALGPSSYNEQFF	TGTGCCAGCACCGCGGGTGCCCTCGGTCCAAGCTCCTACAATGAGCAGTTCTTC
TRBV4-1	NA	14	TRBJ2-7	NA	CASSPRAGAYEQYF	TGCGCCAGCAGCCCCCGAGCAGGGGCCTACGAGCAGTACTTC